The clone carrying this T cell receptor beta chain was seen many times. Its antigen is unidentified. The source of the sample is a study of T cell repertoires in cytomegalovirus infection. The ends lost 5 bases at V and 8 bases at J; junction bases unmatched: 15. The germline V gene has CDR1 SGHVS and CDR2 FQNEAQ. The CDR3 has 16 amino acids. Each CDR3 protein is one row after TCRdb ran MiXCR on the reads. Of 900,000 to 950,000 distinct CDR3 sequences detected, about 33% appear once; the ten largest clones hold roughly 13%. V usage is TRBV7-8 and J usage is TRBJ1-2, with 9 nucleotides matching TRBD1. The TCR originated in a human donor in good health (CMV status not recorded). Some clones in this sample may be carry-over from other donors' samples. The specimen comprised cultured CD8+ T cells from PBMCs, sampled from culture after CMV antigen stimulation. For the CDR3, the DNA is TGTGCCAGCAGCGACACTATACCGGGACAGGGTTACGGCTACACCTTC. Translated, it gives CASSDTIPGQGYGYTF.